This TCR beta chain originates from a study of tumor-infiltrating lymphocytes in primary liver carcinoma. Study summary: Surgeons treated the primary liver carcinoma of the patients by surgical resection. The patients comprised men and women between the ages of 30 and 69 years.

The researchers produced TCR beta cDNA from approximately 540 ng total RNA with a constant-region primer. Three rounds of nested multiplex PCR with slightly modified ARM-PCR produced TCR beta libraries. TCRdb processed the multiplex PCR reads anew with MiXCR; each CDR3 protein has one entry. In the table there are 310,000 or so distinct CDR3 sequences, almost 65% of which are singletons. Out of unsorted whole blood came the blood RNA, and germline DNA was extracted as well. This clonotype was obtained from a man aged 35-49 years with primary liver carcinoma and hepatitis B virus infection. The sample comprised peripheral blood.

In DNA form, the CDR3 reads TGCAGCGTACCAACGGGGACTAGCTCGACTTGCACAGATACGCAGTATTTT. Encoded protein: CSVPTGTSSTCTDTQYF. The V gene is TRBV29-1, the J gene TRBJ2-3; 9 positions match TRBD2. CDR1 and CDR2 from the germline V gene are SQVTM and ANQGSEA. The CDR3 is 17 amino acids. With 6 bases clipped from V and 1 base from J, the junction kept 14 bases outside the gene matches.